This T cell receptor beta chain originates from a study of T cells in Graves' hyperthyroidism and ophthalmopathy (dated by TCRdb to between 2017 and 2020). A note on the overall study: Peripheral blood samples were taken at the time of initial diagnosis, prior to any treatment. TCR V-J signatures able to tell the groups apart were searched for in a discovery cohort of 100 patients, of whom more than 40 had Graves' ophthalmopathy and around 56 had stable Graves' hyperthyroidism. Whether ophthalmopathy could be predicted prospectively was tested in an independent validation cohort made up of 18 to 20 hyperthyroidism patients plus 17 patients who later progressed to ophthalmopathy. The roughly 100 discovery patients were randomly divided into training and test sets at a 7:3 ratio. The study also compared thyroid tissue and blood T-cell repertoires from five or six Graves' hyperthyroidism patients. After sampling, hyperthyroidism patients received methimazole starting at 30 mg daily, and ophthalmopathy patients received high-dose intravenous methylprednisolone. The paper reports TCR Vbeta CDR3 sequencing of over 120 peripheral blood samples: around 45 ophthalmopathy, some 80 hyperthyroidism and 17 progressor patients. On the study overall, not on this receptor specifically: Most expanded thyroid clonotypes (frequency above 0.001) were also detected in blood, a finding suggesting that blood repertoires may reflect thyroid immune responses. No statistical method was used to set the sample size in advance, and investigators knew the group allocation. In cross-validation, a model built on a 13 V-J signature told ophthalmopathy apart from stable hyperthyroidism with just under 90% sensitivity and roughly 81% specificity, and in testing the same model reached 80%/75%. In validation, the model predicted progression to ophthalmopathy with around 71% sensitivity and 72% to 85% specificity, a median of approximately 6.5 months before onset.

Amplification of TCR beta CDR3 regions was carried out from RNA transcripts. For the first round of RT-PCR on the TCR CDR3, the HTBI primer set was used together with the Qiagen OneStep RT-PCR kit. Libraries were constructed in a second round of multiplex PCR, after which size selection and purification were carried out. Sequencing of the libraries was done on an Illumina HiSeq2000 using paired-end 100 bp reads. The published analysis was carried out like this. SOAPnuke was used to process the raw data, with reads discarded if the reads contained adapters or uncalled bases, had a mean Phred below 15, or lacked an exact constant-primer or identifier match. High-quality paired reads were merged with COPE v1.2.5, and unique nucleotide sequences were defined as clonotypes. Clonotypes were aligned to IMGT TRBV, TRBD and TRBJ reference segments using MiTCR v1.1. The analysis included only V-J combinations with a frequency above 0.0001, which together covered 99% to 99.2% of the repertoires. The TCS score was defined as the ratio of F50 (clonal expansion) to E x V (chaos), calculated using BLOSUM62-based TCRdist between CDR3 peptides within each V-J. Welch's t-statistics and random forest reduced roughly 500 V-J features to roughly 13, which were used in a naive Bayes classifier (R e1071). TCRdb redid the processing of the public reads, applying fastp at Q25 and MiXCR, and retained in-frame beta chains. When rows share a CDR3 protein, they turn into one entry using the most common DNA and genes. These V and J calls rely on TCRdb rather than the paper's analysis. For this sample the table gives some 620,000 distinct CDR3 sequences, of which about a sixth were detected only once. The top ten constitute 3% to 4% of the sample.

This clonotype showed up many times. The antigen this receptor binds is unknown. No much larger clone is present one base from it, and per-base qualities are unavailable. Stable Graves' hyperthyroidism was defined as the absence of progression to ophthalmopathy over 18 months of follow-up. The hyperthyroidism patients were between 18 and 65 years old and newly diagnosed, with a disease duration of less than 2 months. Any patient with an uncontrolled infection, another autoimmune disease, pregnancy or lactation was excluded. Diagnoses relied on clinical symptoms, serum thyroxine and TRAb, thyroid ultrasound and orbital computed tomography. PBMCs were isolated from about 10 ml of fresh peripheral blood by Ficoll-Paque density gradient centrifugation. Total RNA was extracted with Trizol reagent, and quality was checked on an Agilent 2100 Bioanalyzer. This clonotype was sampled from a woman in her twenties or thirties with Graves' hyperthyroidism. Sequencing used blood.

At the DNA level, the sequence is TGTGCCAGCAGAACCAATCAGGGCAGACCTAACACTGAAGCTTTCTTT. This encodes CASRTNQGRPNTEAFF. The chain links TRBV28 with TRBJ1-1; a tentative D match to TRBD1 spans 5 bases. There are 16 amino acids in the CDR3, from cysteine to phenylalanine inclusive. Here the CDR3 DNA is all that survives: 48 bases in frame from base 1. CDR1 and CDR2 are drawn from the germline V gene: MDHEN, SYDVKM. V sheds 6 bases and J sheds 2 bases, leaving 19 bases between their ends.